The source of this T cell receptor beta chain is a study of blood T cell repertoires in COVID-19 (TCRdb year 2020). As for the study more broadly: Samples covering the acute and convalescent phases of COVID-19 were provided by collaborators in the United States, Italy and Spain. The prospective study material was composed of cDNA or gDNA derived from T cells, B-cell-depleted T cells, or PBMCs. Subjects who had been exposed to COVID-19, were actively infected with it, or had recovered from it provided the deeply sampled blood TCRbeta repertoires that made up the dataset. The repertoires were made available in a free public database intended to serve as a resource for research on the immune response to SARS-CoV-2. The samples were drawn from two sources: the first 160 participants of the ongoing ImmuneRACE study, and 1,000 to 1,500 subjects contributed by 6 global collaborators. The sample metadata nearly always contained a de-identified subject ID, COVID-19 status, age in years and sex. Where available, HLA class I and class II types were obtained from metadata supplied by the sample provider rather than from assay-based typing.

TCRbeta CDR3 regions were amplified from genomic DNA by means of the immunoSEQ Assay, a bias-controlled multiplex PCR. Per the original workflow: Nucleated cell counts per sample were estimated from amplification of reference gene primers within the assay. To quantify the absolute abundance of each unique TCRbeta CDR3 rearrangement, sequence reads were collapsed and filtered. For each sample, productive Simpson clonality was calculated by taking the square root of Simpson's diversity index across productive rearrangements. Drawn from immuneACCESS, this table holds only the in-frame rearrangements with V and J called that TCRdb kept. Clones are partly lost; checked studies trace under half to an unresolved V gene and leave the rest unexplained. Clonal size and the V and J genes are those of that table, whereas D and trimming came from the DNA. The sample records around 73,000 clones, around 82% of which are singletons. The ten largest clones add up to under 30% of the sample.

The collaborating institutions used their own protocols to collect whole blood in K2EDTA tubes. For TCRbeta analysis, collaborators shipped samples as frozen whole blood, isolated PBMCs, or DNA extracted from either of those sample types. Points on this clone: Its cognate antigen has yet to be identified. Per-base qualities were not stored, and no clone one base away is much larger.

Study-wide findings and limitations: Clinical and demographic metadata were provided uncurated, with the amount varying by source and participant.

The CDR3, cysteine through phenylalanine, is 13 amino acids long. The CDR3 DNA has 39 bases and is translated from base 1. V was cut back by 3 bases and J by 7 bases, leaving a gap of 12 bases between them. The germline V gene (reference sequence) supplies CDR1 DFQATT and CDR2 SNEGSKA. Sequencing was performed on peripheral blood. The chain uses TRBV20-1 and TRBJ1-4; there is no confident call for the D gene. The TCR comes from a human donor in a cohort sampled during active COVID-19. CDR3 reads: CSASLTGGEKLFF. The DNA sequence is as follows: TGCAGTGCTAGTCTGACGGGAGGTGAAAAACTGTTTTTT.